The sequence of this T cell receptor (beta chain) was determined in a study of technical replicates of blood from several donors. Deletions cut 6 bases from V and 0 bases from J, with 12 bases between. CDR1 MGHRA and CDR2 YSYEKL come from the germline V gene. This CDR3 contains 15 residues. Sequencing used immunoSEQ multiplex PCR; TCRdb keeps in-frame clones, though not all of them. Among around 85,000 clones, about 94% were seen once, and the ten largest hold 0.25%. The rearrangement links TRBV4-1 to TRBJ1-5, with a possible D match to TRBD1 (5 bases). The sequenced sample consisted of T cells isolated from PBMCs. The receptor was derived from a human donor in good health. CDR3 bases: TGCGCCAGCAGGATCAGGGATTATAGCAATCAGCCCCAGCATTTT. This sequence encodes CASRIRDYSNQPQHF.